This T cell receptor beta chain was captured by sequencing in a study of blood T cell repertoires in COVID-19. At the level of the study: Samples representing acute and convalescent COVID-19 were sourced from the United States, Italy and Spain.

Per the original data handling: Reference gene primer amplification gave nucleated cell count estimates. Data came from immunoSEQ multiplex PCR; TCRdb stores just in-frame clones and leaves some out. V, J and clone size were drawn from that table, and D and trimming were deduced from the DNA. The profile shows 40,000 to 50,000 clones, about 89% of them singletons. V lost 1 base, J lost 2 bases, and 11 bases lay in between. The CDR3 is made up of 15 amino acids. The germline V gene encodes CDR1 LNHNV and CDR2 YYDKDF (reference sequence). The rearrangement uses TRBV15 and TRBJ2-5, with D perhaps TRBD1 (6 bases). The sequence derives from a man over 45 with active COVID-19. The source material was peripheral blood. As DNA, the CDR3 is TGTGCCACCAGCAGAGCCAACAGGGTTCAAGAGACCCAGTACTTC. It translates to CATSRANRVQETQYF.